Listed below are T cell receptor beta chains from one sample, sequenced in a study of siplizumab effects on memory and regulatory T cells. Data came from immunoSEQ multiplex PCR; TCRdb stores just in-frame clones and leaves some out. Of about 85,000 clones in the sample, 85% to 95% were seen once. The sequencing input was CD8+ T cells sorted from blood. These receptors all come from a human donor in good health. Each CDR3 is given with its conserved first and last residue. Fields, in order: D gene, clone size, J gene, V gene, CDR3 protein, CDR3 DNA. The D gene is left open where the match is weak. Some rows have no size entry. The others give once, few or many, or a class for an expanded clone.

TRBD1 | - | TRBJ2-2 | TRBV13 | CASSLGQGGTGELFF | TGTGCCAGCAGCCTCGGACAGGGGGGGACCGGGGAGCTGTTTTTT
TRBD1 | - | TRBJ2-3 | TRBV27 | CASSYRGPDTQYF | TGTGCCAGCAGTTACAGGGGCCCAGATACGCAGTATTTT
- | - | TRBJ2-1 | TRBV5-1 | CASSLPDSHNEQFF | TGCGCCAGCAGCCTCCCGGACAGCCACAATGAGCAGTTCTTC
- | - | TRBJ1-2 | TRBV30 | CAWSYSDYGYTF | TGTGCCTGGAGTTATTCGGACTATGGCTACACCTTC
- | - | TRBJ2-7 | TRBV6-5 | CASSYAETYEQYF | TGTGCCAGCAGTTACGCAGAAACCTACGAGCAGTACTTC
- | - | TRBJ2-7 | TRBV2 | CASSEATRADPYEQYF | TGTGCCAGCAGTGAAGCGACCCGGGCGGACCCCTACGAGCAGTACTTC
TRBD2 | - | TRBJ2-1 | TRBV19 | CASSHTSGRSYNEQFF | TGTGCCAGTAGTCATACTAGCGGGAGGTCCTACAATGAGCAGTTCTTC
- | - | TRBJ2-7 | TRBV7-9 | CASSLVGQPAYEQYF | TGTGCCAGCAGCTTAGTGGGTCAGCCAGCATACGAGCAGTACTTC
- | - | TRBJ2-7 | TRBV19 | CASSMDGYEQYF | TGTGCCAGTAGTATGGATGGGTACGAGCAGTACTTC
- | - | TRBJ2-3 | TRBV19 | CASSIGPDTQYF | TGTGCCAGTAGTATAGGTCCGGATACGCAGTATTTT
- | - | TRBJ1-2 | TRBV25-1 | CASSVWGHNYGYTF | TGTGCCAGCAGTGTCTGGGGACACAACTATGGCTACACCTTC
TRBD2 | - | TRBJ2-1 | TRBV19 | CASSIMQRGSSYNEQFF | TGTGCCAGTAGTATAATGCAGCGGGGGAGCTCCTACAATGAGCAGTTCTTC
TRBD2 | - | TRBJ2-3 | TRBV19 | CASSTQLAGGDTDTQYF | TGTGCCAGTAGTACCCAACTAGCGGGAGGAGACACAGATACGCAGTATTTT
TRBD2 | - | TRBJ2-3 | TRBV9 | CASSPMGGRGAADTQYF | TGTGCCAGCAGCCCCATGGGCGGGAGGGGGGCGGCAGATACGCAGTATTTT
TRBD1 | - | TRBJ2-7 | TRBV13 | CASSPGQGAYEQYF | TGTGCCAGCAGCCCAGGACAGGGTGCCTACGAGCAGTACTTC
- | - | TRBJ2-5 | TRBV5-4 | CASLDSQETQYF | TGTGCCAGCTTGGACAGCCAAGAGACCCAGTACTTC
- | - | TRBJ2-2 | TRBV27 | CASSLGVPRDPTGELFF | TGTGCCAGCAGCCTTGGTGTCCCGAGGGATCCAACCGGGGAGCTGTTTTTT
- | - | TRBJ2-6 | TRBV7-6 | CASSLRVGGANVLTF | TGTGCCAGCAGCTTACGCGTAGGCGGGGCCAACGTCCTGACTTTC
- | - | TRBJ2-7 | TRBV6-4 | CASSAQGGSSYEQYF | TGTGCCAGCAGTGCCCAAGGGGGAAGCTCCTACGAGCAGTACTTC
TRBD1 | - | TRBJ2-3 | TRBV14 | CASSIRTGALTDTQYF | TGTGCCAGCAGCATTCGGACAGGGGCTTTGACAGATACGCAGTATTTT
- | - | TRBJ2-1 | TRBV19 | CASSIGYNEQFF | TGTGCCAGTAGCATAGGCTACAATGAGCAGTTCTTC
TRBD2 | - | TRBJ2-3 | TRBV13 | CASSLGEREALTDTQYF | TGTGCCAGCAGCTTAGGCGAACGGGAGGCCTTAACAGATACGCAGTATTTT
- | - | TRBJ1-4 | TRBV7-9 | CASSSRRGEKLFF | TGTGCCAGCAGCTCCAGAAGGGGGGAAAAACTGTTTTTT
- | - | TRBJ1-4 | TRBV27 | CASSRQPGGGVTNEKLFF | TGTGCCAGCAGCCGCCAACCGGGTGGGGGAGTAACTAATGAAAAACTGTTTTTT
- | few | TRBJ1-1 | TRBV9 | CASSVEAGWTEAFF | TGTGCCAGCAGCGTAGAGGCTGGTTGGACTGAAGCTTTCTTT
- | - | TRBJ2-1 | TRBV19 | CASSRASGEQFF | TGTGCCAGTAGTCGGGCAAGCGGTGAGCAGTTCTTC
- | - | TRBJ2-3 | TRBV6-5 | CANGGVGDTQYF | TGTGCCAACGGGGGAGTAGGGGATACGCAGTATTTT
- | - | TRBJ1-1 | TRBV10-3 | CAISRGWRNTEAFF | TGTGCCATCAGCCGAGGGTGGAGGAACACTGAAGCTTTCTTT
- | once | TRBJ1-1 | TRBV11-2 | CASRSWGIEAFF | TGTGCCAGCCGGAGTTGGGGCATTGAAGCTTTCTTT
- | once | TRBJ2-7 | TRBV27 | CASSLLPLSYEQYF | TGTGCCAGCAGTTTATTGCCCCTCTCCTACGAGCAGTACTTC
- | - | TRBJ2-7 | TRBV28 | CASSLLAAPTYEQYF | TGTGCCAGCAGTTTATTGGCCGCCCCTACCTACGAGCAGTACTTC
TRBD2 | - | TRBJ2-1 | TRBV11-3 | CASSLSGSGNEQFF | TGTGCCAGCAGCCTGAGCGGGAGTGGGAATGAGCAGTTCTTC
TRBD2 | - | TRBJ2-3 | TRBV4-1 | CASSQMAREAGDTQYF | TGCGCCAGCAGCCAAATGGCGCGGGAGGCGGGAGATACGCAGTATTTT
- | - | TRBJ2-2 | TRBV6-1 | CASSEALGGTGELFF | TGTGCCAGCAGTGAAGCGCTAGGGGGCACCGGGGAGCTGTTTTTT
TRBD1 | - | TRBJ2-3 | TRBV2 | CASRPGQGFTDTQYF | TGTGCCAGCAGGCCGGGACAGGGTTTTACAGATACGCAGTATTTT
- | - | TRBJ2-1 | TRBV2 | CASSPGTTYNEQFF | TGTGCCAGCAGCCCCGGGACCACCTACAATGAGCAGTTCTTC
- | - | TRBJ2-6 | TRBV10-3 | CAISESGTWSGANVLTF | TGTGCCATCAGTGAGTCAGGGACTTGGTCTGGGGCCAACGTCCTGACTTTC
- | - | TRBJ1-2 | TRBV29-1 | CSVVTTYGYTF | TGCAGCGTTGTTACCACCTATGGCTACACCTTC
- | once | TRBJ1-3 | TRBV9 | CASSAGGGSGNTIYF | TGTGCCAGCAGCGCAGGAGGGGGGAGTGGAAACACCATATATTTT
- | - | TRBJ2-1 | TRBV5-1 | CASSPGANEQFF | TGCGCCAGCAGCCCGGGAGCTAATGAGCAGTTCTTC